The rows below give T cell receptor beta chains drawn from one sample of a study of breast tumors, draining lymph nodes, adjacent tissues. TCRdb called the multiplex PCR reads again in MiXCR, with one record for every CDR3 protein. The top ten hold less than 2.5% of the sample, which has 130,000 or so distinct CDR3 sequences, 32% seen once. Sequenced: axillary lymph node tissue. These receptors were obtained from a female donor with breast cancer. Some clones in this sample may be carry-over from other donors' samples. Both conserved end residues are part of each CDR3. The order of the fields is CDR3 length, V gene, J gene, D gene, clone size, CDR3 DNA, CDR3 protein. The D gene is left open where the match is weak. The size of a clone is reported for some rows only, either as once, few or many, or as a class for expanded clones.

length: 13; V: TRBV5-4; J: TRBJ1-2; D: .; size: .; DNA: TGTGCCAGCAGCCCCGAATCCTCACATGGCTACACCTTC; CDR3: CASSPESSHGYTF
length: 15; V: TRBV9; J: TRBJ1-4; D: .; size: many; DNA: TGTGCCAGCAGCGTAGCTGGGGGAACTAATGAAAAACTGTTTTTT; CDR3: CASSVAGGTNEKLFF
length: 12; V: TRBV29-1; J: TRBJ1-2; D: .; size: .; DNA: TGCAGCGTTGAATACAGCAACTATGGCTACACCTTC; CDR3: CSVEYSNYGYTF
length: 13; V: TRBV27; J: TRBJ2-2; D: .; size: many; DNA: TGTGCCAGCAGTTCCTTTTTGGCCGGGGAGCTGTTTTTT; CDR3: CASSSFLAGELFF
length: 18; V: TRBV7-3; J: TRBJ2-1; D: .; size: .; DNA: .; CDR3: CASSIYLCSVETYNEQFF
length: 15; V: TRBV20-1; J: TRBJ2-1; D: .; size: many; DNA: TGCAGTGCTAGCCCGACCAGCGGGCTTAACAATGAGCAGTTCTTC; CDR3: CSASPTSGLNNEQFF
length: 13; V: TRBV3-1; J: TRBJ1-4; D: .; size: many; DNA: TGTGCCAGCAGCCAATCGAACGGCGAAAAACTGTTTTTT; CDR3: CASSQSNGEKLFF
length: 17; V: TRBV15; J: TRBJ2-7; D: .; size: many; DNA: TGTGCCACCAGCAGAGATGGGTCCGGGACGGGGACCTACGAGCAGTACTTC; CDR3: CATSRDGSGTGTYEQYF
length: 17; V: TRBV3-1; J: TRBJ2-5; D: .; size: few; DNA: TGTGCCAGCAGCCCCATTTCACTTACCAGGAGGGGCAAGACCCAGTACTTC; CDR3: CASSPISLTRRGKTQYF
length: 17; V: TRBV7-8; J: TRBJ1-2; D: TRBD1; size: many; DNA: TGTGCCAGCAGCTTAGGACAGGGGGTCATAACTAACTATGGCTACACCTTC; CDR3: CASSLGQGVITNYGYTF
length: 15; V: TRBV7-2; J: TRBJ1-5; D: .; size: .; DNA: TGTGCCAGCAGCTTTGGCGGGACGCAAGTACAGCCCCAGCATTTT; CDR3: CASSFGGTQVQPQHF
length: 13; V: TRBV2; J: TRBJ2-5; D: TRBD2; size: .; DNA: TGTGCCAGCAGTGAAGGACTAGCGGAGACCCAGTACTTC; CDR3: CASSEGLAETQYF
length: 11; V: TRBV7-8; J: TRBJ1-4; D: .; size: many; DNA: TGTGCCAGCAGCTTTGGCGAAAAACTGTTTTTT; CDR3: CASSFGEKLFF
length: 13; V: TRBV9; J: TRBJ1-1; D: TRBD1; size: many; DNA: TGTGCCAGCAGCCGGACAGGGAACACTGAAGCTTTCTTT; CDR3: CASSRTGNTEAFF
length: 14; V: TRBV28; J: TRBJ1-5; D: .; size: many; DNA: TGTGCCAGCAGTAGACACCATGACAATCAGCCCCAGCATTTT; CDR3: CASSRHHDNQPQHF
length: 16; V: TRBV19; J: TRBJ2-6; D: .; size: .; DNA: TGTGCCAGTAGTATATACCCGGGCGGCGGGGCCAACGTCCTGACTTTC; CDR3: CASSIYPGGGANVLTF
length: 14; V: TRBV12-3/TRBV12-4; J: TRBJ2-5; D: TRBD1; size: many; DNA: TGTGCCAGCAGTCATCCTCCGGGACAGCGGAGCCAGTACTTC; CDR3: CASSHPPGQRSQYF
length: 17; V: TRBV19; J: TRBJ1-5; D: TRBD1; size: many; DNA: TGTGCCAGTAGTCGGACAGGGAGGTTGGATAGCAATCAGCCCCAGCATTTT; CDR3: CASSRTGRLDSNQPQHF
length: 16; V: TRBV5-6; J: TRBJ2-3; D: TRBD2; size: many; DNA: TGTGCCAGCAGCTCGGAACTAGCGATGAGTGCAGATACGCAGTATTTT; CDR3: CASSSELAMSADTQYF
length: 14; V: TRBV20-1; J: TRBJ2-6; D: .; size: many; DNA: TGCAGTGCTAGAGATCACGGTGGGCCCAGCGTCCTGACTTTC; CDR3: CSARDHGGPSVLTF
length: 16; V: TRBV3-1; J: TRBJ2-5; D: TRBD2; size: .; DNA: TGTGCCAGCAGCCAAGCCCCGTGGACTAGCGGGGGGGGTTGGTACTTC; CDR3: CASSQAPWTSGGGWYF
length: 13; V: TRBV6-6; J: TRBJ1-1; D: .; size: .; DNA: TGTGCCAGCAGTTATCCCCGGGGGACTGAAGCTTTCTTT; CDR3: CASSYPRGTEAFF
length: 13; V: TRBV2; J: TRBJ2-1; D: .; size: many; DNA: TGTGCCAGCAGGGGATTCCCGGACAATGAGCAGTTCTTC; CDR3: CASRGFPDNEQFF
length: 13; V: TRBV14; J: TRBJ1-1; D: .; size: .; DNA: TGTGCCAGCAGCCAGGTGAGGAACACTGAAGCTTTCTTT; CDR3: CASSQVRNTEAFF
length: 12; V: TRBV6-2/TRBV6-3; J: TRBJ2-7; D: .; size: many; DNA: TGTGCCAGCACAAAAGGTTGGTACGAGCAGTACTTC; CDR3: CASTKGWYEQYF
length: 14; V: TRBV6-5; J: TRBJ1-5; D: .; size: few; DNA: TGTGCCAGCAGTCCCCGGGGGAGCAATCAGCCCCAGCATTTT; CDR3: CASSPRGSNQPQHF
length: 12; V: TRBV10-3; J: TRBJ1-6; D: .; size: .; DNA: TGTGCCAGCAGTGAAAACAATTCACCCCTCCACTTT; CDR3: CASSENNSPLHF
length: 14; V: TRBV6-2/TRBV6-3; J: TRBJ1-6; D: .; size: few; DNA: TGTGCCAGCAGCCGGACAGTTTTAGGTTCACCCCTCCACTTT; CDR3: CASSRTVLGSPLHF
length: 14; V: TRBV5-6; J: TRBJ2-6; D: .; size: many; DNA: TGTGCCAGCAGCCACACTGCAGGGGCCAACGTCCTGACTTTC; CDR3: CASSHTAGANVLTF
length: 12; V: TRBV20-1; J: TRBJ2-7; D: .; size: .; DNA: TGCAGTGCTGAAGGCAGGGGAAACGAGCAGTACTTC; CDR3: CSAEGRGNEQYF
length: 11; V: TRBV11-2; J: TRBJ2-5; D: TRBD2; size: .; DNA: TGTGCCAGCGGTCAGCGGGGGACCCAGTACTTC; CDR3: CASGQRGTQYF
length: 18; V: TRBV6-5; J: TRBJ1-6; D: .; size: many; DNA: TGTGCCAGCAGTTACTCCGGGACTCGGAGCTCCTATAATTCACCCCTCCACTTT; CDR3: CASSYSGTRSSYNSPLHF
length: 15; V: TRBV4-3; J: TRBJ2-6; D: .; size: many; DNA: TGCGCCAGCAGCCAAGTGGCGTCTGGGGCCAACGTCCTGACTTTC; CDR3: CASSQVASGANVLTF
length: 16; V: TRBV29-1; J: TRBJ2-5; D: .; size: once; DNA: TGCAGCGTTGAAGATCTTCGGGACACAGCCTTCGAGACCCAGTACTTC; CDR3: CSVEDLRDTAFETQYF
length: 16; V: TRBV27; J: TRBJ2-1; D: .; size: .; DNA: TGTGCCAGCAGGCAAAGCGGGCTCGTATCCTACAATGAGCAGTTCTTC; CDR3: CASRQSGLVSYNEQFF
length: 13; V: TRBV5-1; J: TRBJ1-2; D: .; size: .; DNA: TGCGCCAGCAGCTTGGCCGGGGGCGGGGGCTACACCTTC; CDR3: CASSLAGGGGYTF
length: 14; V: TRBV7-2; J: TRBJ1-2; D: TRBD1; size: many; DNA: TGTGCCAGCAGCTTAGCTGCAGGGGGCTATGGCTACACCTTC; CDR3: CASSLAAGGYGYTF
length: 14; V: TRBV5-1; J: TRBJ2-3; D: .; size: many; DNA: TGCGCCAGCAGCTACGAACAGGGAACAGATACGCAGTATTTT; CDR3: CASSYEQGTDTQYF
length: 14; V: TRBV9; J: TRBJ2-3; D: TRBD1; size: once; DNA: TGTGCCAGCAGTAGGACAGGGGGCATAGACACGCAGTCTTTT; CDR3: CASSRTGGIDTQSF
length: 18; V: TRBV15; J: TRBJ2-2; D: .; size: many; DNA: TGTGCCACCAGCACTCTCCAAACCCGGGTCGCTAAGACCGGGGAGCTGTTTTTT; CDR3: CATSTLQTRVAKTGELFF
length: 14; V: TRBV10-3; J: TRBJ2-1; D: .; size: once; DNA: TGTGCCATCACCCCTTGGCAGGGCTCCAATGAGCAGTTCTTC; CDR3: CAITPWQGSNEQFF
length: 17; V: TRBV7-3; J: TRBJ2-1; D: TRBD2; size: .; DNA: TGTGCCAGCAGCTTAACATCAGTAGCGGGAATATACAATGAGCAGTTCTTC; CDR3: CASSLTSVAGIYNEQFF
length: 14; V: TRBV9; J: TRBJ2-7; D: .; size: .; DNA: TGTGCCAGCAGCTCCCGGGACGAGCCCTACGAGCAGTCCTTC; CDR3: CASSSRDEPYEQSF
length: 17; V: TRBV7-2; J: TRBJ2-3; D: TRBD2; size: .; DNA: TGTGCCAGCAGCTTGGGGGTTAGCGGGGGGTTCGGAGATACGCAGTATTTT; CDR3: CASSLGVSGGFGDTQYF
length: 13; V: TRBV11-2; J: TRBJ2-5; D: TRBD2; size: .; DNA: TGTGCCAGTGGACTAGTCGGTTGGGAGACCCAGTACTTC; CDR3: CASGLVGWETQYF
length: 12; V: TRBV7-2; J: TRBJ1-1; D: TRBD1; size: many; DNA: TGTGCCAGCCCAGGGGGTGGGACTGAAGCTTTCTTT; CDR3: CASPGGGTEAFF
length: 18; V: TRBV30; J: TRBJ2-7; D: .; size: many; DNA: TGTGCCTGGAGTCCCCGAAGGGGAGCCCCGGGACGAGTCTACGAGCAGTACTTC; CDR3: CAWSPRRGAPGRVYEQYF
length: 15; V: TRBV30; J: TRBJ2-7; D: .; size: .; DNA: TGTGCCTGGACTAGTTCCGCAGGGAGGTCCTACGAGCAGTACTTC; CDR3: CAWTSSAGRSYEQYF
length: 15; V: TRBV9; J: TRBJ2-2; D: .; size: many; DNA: TGTGCCAGCAGCGTAGGCTACGACGGGACCGGGGAGCTGTTTTTT; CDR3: CASSVGYDGTGELFF
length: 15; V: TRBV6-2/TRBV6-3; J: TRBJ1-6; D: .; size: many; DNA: TGTGCCAGCAGCACCAGGCTGGAATGGAATTCACCCCTCCACTTT; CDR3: CASSTRLEWNSPLHF